This is a list of T cell receptor beta chains from one sample in a study of T-cell memory formation after mild COVID-19. From the 5' RACE reads, TCRdb called clonotypes with MiXCR, one entry per CDR3 protein. This table holds around 400,000 distinct CDR3 sequences, approximately 24% found once. Sequencing used PBMCs or a T cell subset sorted from them (not recorded which). These receptors all come from an adult woman who had mild COVID-19 (a few samples of this study predate the infection). Cell type and time point are not known. CDR3s include the opening cysteine and the closing phenylalanine or tryptophan. Clone size is stated in some rows and not others, as once, few, many or a class when expanded.

V gene	J gene	clone size	CDR3 protein
TRBV5-1	TRBJ1-5	few	CASSPEGRQPQHF
TRBV6-5	TRBJ2-3	few	CASSYIRGGGRRMITDTQYF
TRBV5-1	TRBJ2-7	few	CASSPSSGAYEQYF
TRBV14	TRBJ2-1	-	CASSQAEGNEQFF
TRBV12-3/TRBV12-4	TRBJ2-4	few	CASSLLPSGGPDIQYF
TRBV6-1	TRBJ2-5	-	CASSEAWDRSPRETQYF
TRBV7-9	TRBJ1-2	-	CASSLPPGYTF
TRBV5-1	TRBJ1-5	-	CASSTDRTGGNQPQHF
TRBV6-2/TRBV6-3	TRBJ1-5	-	CASSSNVYSNQPQHF
TRBV6-2/TRBV6-3	TRBJ2-7	-	CASSYRASGMDSYEQYF
TRBV29-1	TRBJ2-1	-	CSATPSSYNEQFF
TRBV7-6	TRBJ2-7	-	CASSLGGAGLYEQYF
TRBV20-1	TRBJ2-3	-	CSARDRRLASTDTQYF
TRBV10-3	TRBJ2-3	many	CAISDKPTSTDTQYF
TRBV6-5	TRBJ2-7	-	CASSLAGLAGVGGYEQYF
TRBV25-1	TRBJ2-1	-	CASSRTGVHLWQFF
TRBV10-3	TRBJ1-5	-	CAISESTGRERAQHF
TRBV3-1	TRBJ2-7	few	CASSRALSGASSYEQYF
TRBV7-3	TRBJ2-1	-	CASSSGGEGYNEQFF
TRBV7-2	TRBJ2-2	-	CASSSGPTGELFF
TRBV18	TRBJ2-2	few	CASSLATGANTGELFF
TRBV18	TRBJ1-5	-	CASSPGQADNQPQHF
TRBV25-1	TRBJ1-5	few	CASGQGFQPQHF
TRBV5-1	TRBJ2-1	-	CASSLSGTSAVIEQFF
TRBV18	TRBJ2-1	-	CASSPRVWDYDYNEQFF
TRBV3-1	TRBJ1-4	-	CASSQDHNEKLFF
TRBV27	TRBJ1-1	-	CASSLQGALKSEAFF
TRBV20-1	TRBJ1-3	-	CSATPGQGARSGNTIYF
TRBV12-3/TRBV12-4	TRBJ2-1	few	CATRTGFEQFF
TRBV3-1	TRBJ2-1	-	CASSWGHVEQFF
TRBV6-6	TRBJ2-3	-	CASSSLGSTDTQYF
TRBV3-1	TRBJ2-2	-	CASSQDFGLAGFTGELFF
TRBV12-3/TRBV12-4	TRBJ1-1	many	CASSSVPHEAFF
TRBV7-6	TRBJ2-7	-	CASSPRTEHYEQYF
TRBV7-9	TRBJ1-1	-	CASSLDRNMNTEAFF
TRBV12-3/TRBV12-4	TRBJ1-2	-	CASTKDGPYGYTF
TRBV7-8	TRBJ2-5	-	CASSFGNRETQYF
TRBV12-3/TRBV12-4	TRBJ2-1	few	CASSLGGRGGFRPTSYNEQFF
TRBV20-1	TRBJ2-3	few	CSARVSGGDTQYF
TRBV27	TRBJ2-3	-	CASSAPGGRGTQYF
TRBV4-1	TRBJ1-2	few	CASSQATWRPNYGYTF
TRBV7-2	TRBJ2-2	few	CASSSGLAGLTGELFF
TRBV13	TRBJ2-7	-	CASSPRTDKQSYEQYF
TRBV6-5	TRBJ2-6	many	CASSLGTGSGANVLTF
TRBV11-2	TRBJ2-3	many	CASSLYQQDTQYF
TRBV21-1	TRBJ2-2	-	CASSIATEYTGELFF
TRBV9	TRBJ2-2	few	CASSVTSGTNTGELFF